The clone carrying this TCR beta chain came up a few times. The sample belongs to a study of blood T cells in healthy people across ages. Samples had at least 7 million PBMCs isolated from them. The use of a sample-barcoded 5' primer and a J-beta primer mix characterized a second PCR of about 6 to 11 cycles. TCRdb itself ran the 5' RACE reads through MiXCR, one entry per CDR3 protein. The data show about 780,000 distinct CDR3 sequences, around 25% seen once. The CDR3 is 15 residues long. The junction had 11 bases not matched to a gene; V was cut back by 7 bases and J by 6 bases. The V gene's germline CDR1 is SGHAT and CDR2 FQNNGV. These data were also filed under a second study, of T cells of mothers and their children.

Source material: blood. The source is a boy between 5 and 17 years old in good health. V and J are TRBV11-2 and TRBJ2-1, with 8 bases matching TRBD2. CDR3 nucleotides: TGTGCCAGCAAGGTCGGGAGGGGAGGTAGCAATGAGCAGTTCTTC. Translated, it gives CASKVGRGGSNEQFF.